The 13 T cell receptor beta chains below were found in one sample sequenced in a study of PD-L1 blockade in urothelial cancer. Here immunoSEQ multiplex PCR was the method, and the copy in TCRdb shows in-frame clones only, minus some. The table includes about 120,000 clones, about 89% detected once. Described time point: peripheral blood 6 weeks after treatment start. The source material was PBMCs, sampled around atezolizumab (anti-PD-L1) treatment. These receptors were collected from a man aged 55 to 69 with urothelial cancer.

The chain carries TRBV7-2 and TRBJ2-7, with 14 nucleotides matching TRBD2. The CDR3 covers 17 residues. The V gene end was trimmed by 1 base and the J gene end by 5 bases; junction bases not matched to a gene: 7. Germline CDR1 SGHTA, CDR2 FQGNSA. The CDR3 is CASSLVATSGGAHEQYF. CDR3 nucleotide sequence: TGTGCCAGCAGCTTAGTAGCGACTAGCGGGGGGGCCCACGAGCAGTACTTC.

The chain employs TRBV5-4 and TRBJ2-7; no reliable D call. CDR3 length: 14 residues. Germline CDR1 reads SGHNT; CDR2 reads YYREEE (reference sequence). V lost 2 bases and J 3 bases, leaving 12 bases between the germline ends. CDR3 DNA: TGTGCCAGCAGCTTATCCGGGTCCGTCTACGAGCAGTACTTC. Amino acids: CASSLSGSVYEQYF.

This clone was counted between two and nine times. This chain connects TRBV7-9 to TRBJ1-4; 9 nucleotides align to TRBD1. CDR1 SEHNR and CDR2 FQNEAQ come from the germline V gene (reference sequence). The CDR3 has 13 residues. Trimming cost V 6 bases and J 8 bases; bases outside gene matches: 4. The CDR3 nucleotides are TGTGCCAGCAGGTTGGACAGGGGAGAAAAACTGTTTTTT. Protein: CASRLDRGEKLFF.

The J gene is TRBJ2-5, the V gene TRBV18; 7 bases map to TRBD2. V lost 3 bases, J lost 5 bases, and 6 bases stayed unmatched. The CDR3 loop spans 14 amino acids. Germline CDR1 is KGHSH and CDR2 is LQKENI. The CDR3 sequence is CASSPGGDQETQYF. Written as DNA, the CDR3 is TGTGCCAGCTCACCGGGGGGGGATCAGGAGACCCAGTACTTC. Based on the CDR3 plus reference TRBV18 and TRBJ2-5, the full variable domain is NAGVMQNPRHLVRRRGQEARLRCSPMKGHSHVYWYRQLPEEGLKFMVYLQKENIIDESGMPKERFSAEFPKEGPSILRIQQVVRGDSAAYFCASSPGGDQETQYFGPGTRLLVL.

The V and J genes are TRBV27 and TRBJ2-1; 16 bases map to TRBD2. The V segment lost 4 bases and the J segment 10 bases; nucleotides outside the gene matches: 16. The germline gives CDR1 MNHEY, CDR2 SMNVEV (reference sequence). This CDR3 contains 19 residues. CDR3 protein: CASSSGTSGRGVKGREQFF. The CDR3 nucleotides are TGTGCCAGCAGTTCCGGGACTAGCGGGAGGGGAGTGAAGGGGAGGGAGCAGTTCTTC.

The genes are TRBV5-1 and TRBJ1-1, with 9 bases lining up with TRBD1. V gave up 4 bases and J gave up 4 bases; unmatched junction bases: 5. Looked up from germline, CDR1 is SGHRS and CDR2 is YFSETQ. This CDR3 has 14 amino acids. Here the CDR3 reads CASSQGQGFTEAFF. CDR3 sequence (DNA): TGCGCCAGCAGCCAGGGACAGGGATTCACTGAAGCTTTCTTT.

This clone has just a few counts. The rearrangement uses TRBV18 and TRBJ1-6; tentative D call: TRBD1 (5 bases). Trimming left V 4 bases short and J 7 bases short, with 11 bases between. Germline V gives CDR1 KGHSH, CDR2 LQKENI. There are 14 residues in the CDR3. CDR3 nucleotides: TGTGCCAGCTCACTACAGGCGGGAAATTCACCCCTCCACTTT. Encoded protein: CASSLQAGNSPLHF. The full variable domain, its missing parts supplied by reference TRBV18 and TRBJ1-6, is NAGVMQNPRHLVRRRGQEARLRCSPMKGHSHVYWYRQLPEEGLKFMVYLQKENIIDESGMPKERFSAEFPKEGPSILRIQQVVRGDSAAYFCASSLQAGNSPLHFGNGTRLTVT.

The chain joins TRBV7-8 to TRBJ2-5, with D perhaps TRBD2 (6 bases). V lost 7 bases, J lost 4 bases, and 19 bases lay in between. Germline CDR1 SGHVS, CDR2 FQNEAQ. CDR3 size: 15 residues. The CDR3 protein is CASTLDVGEVETQYF. CDR3 nucleotides: TGTGCCAGCACCCTCGATGTGGGGGAGGTAGAGACCCAGTACTTC. Supplemented by reference TRBV7-8 and TRBJ2-5, the full variable domain reads GAGVSQSPRYKVAKRGQDVALRCDPISGHVSLFWYQQALGQGPEFLTYFQNEAQLDKSGLPSDRFFAERPEGSVSTLKIQRTQQEDSAVYLCASTLDVGEVETQYFGPGTRLLVL.

The V gene is TRBV29-1, the J gene TRBJ1-2; 9 nucleotides agree with TRBD1. The germline gives CDR1 SQVTM, CDR2 ANQGSEA. The CDR3 is 17 residues long. Unmatched junction bases numbered 16, after V lost 4 bases and J lost 4 bases. The CDR3 bases are TGCAGCGTTGTATTTGGGACAGGGAATACCATTAGCTATGGCTACACCTTC. It codes for CSVVFGTGNTISYGYTF. Looking up the rest from reference TRBV29-1 and TRBJ1-2 gives the full variable domain: SAVISQKPSRDICQRGTSLTIQCQVDSQVTMMFWYRQQPGQSLTLIATANQGSEATYESGFVIDKFPISRPNLTFSTLTVSNMSPEDSSIYLCSVVFGTGNTISYGYTFGSGTRLTVV.

The V gene is TRBV7-3, the J gene TRBJ2-3; the match to TRBD2 covers 9 bases. The CDR3 totals 15 residues. CDR1 SGHTA and CDR2 FQGTGA come from the germline V gene. V gave up 5 bases and J gave up 1 base; unmatched junction bases: 4. As DNA, the CDR3 is TGTGCCAGCAGCCTCATAGCGGGGGGCACAGATACGCAGTATTTT. Protein: CASSLIAGGTDTQYF.

CDR3: CASSHWANVLTF. The CDR3 coding sequence is TGTGCCAGCAGCCACTGGGCCAACGTCCTGACTTTC. V gene TRBV5-5 combines with J gene TRBJ2-6, with D hard to call. The CDR3 totals 12 residues. Trimming left V 4 bases short and J 5 bases short, with 4 bases between. Germline loops: CDR1 SGHKS, CDR2 YYEKEE (reference sequence).

The rearrangement uses TRBV5-1 and TRBJ2-1; tentatively, D is TRBD2 (6 bases). Trimming took off 6 bases at V and 0 bases at J, with 19 bases between the two ends. This CDR3 spans 17 amino acids. Germline V gives CDR1 SGHRS, CDR2 YFSETQ. CDR3 in amino acids: CASTQNLALVSYNEQFF. In nucleotides, the CDR3 is TGCGCCAGCACCCAGAACCTAGCGTTGGTCTCCTACAATGAGCAGTTCTTC.

This sequence joins TRBV6-1 and TRBJ2-3, with TRBD2 identical over 9 bases. Germline V gene data show CDR1 as MNHNS and CDR2 as SASEGT. The trim removed 9 bases at V and 5 bases at J, leaving 9 bases unmatched. The CDR3 has 14 residues. The CDR3 nucleotides read TGTGCCAGTTATCCGGGACTAGCAATAGATACGCAGTATTTT. Translating gives CASYPGLAIDTQYF.